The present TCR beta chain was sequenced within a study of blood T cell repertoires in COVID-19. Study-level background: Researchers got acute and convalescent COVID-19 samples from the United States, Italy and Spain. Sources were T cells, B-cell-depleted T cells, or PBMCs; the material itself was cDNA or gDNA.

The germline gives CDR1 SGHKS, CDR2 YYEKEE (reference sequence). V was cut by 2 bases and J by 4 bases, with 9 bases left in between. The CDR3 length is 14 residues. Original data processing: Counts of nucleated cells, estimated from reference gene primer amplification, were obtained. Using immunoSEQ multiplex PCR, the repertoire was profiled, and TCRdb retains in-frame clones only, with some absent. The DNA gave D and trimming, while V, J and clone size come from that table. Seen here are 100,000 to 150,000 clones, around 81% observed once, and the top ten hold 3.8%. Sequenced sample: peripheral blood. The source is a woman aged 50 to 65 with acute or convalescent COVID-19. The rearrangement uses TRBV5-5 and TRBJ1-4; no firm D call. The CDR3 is CASSFAGLNEKLFF. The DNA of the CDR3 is TGTGCCAGCAGCTTTGCCGGTCTTAATGAAAAACTGTTTTTT.